This TCR beta chain was observed in a study of PD-1 blockade in classical Hodgkin lymphoma (TCRdb year 2020). Concerning the study at large: To define a peripheral blood immune signature of response to PD-1 blockade in classical Hodgkin lymphoma, the study combined TCR beta sequencing with CyTOF.

Broad study findings and their caveats: Only a single clinical trial cohort was studied, and what caused the repertoire differences, possibly disease activity or prior therapy, remained undefined. Baseline TCR diversity was reported to be lower in newly diagnosed patients than in healthy donors and to be lower still in relapsed/refractory patients.

At the junction V is shortened by 0 bases and J by 10 bases, with 12 bases in between. Inclusive of the bounding cysteine and phenylalanine, the CDR3 is 14 residues long. CDR3 DNA only is kept here, 42 bases in frame from base 1. Reading the germline V gene gives CDR1 KGHSH and CDR2 LQKENI. What this sample's time point label stands for: newly diagnosed, previously untreated cHL patient sample. CD4+ T cells were purified from thawed PBMCs by magnetic negative selection with a Miltenyi CD4+ T cell isolation kit. As a comparison group for the relapsed/refractory trial patients, PBMCs were sequenced from patients with newly diagnosed, previously untreated classical Hodgkin lymphoma. Peripheral blood was collected in 8 mL Vacutainer Cell Preparation Tubes, from which PBMCs were isolated by centrifugation and then cryopreserved. Purified CD4+ and CD8+ fractions were prepared only for cases where an additional PBMC sample was available. On LS columns in a quadroMACS separator, the magnetically labelled cells were depleted, and the flow-through was collected as the purified fraction.

The Qiagen DNeasy kit was used to extract genomic DNA both from unsorted PBMCs and from the negatively selected CD4+ and CD8+ fractions. TCR beta CDR3 regions were subjected to amplification by immunoSEQ multiplex PCR with primers that anneal to V and J segments. A synthetic immune receptor repertoire was used to minimize amplification bias, and any remaining bias was removed computationally after sequencing. Per the source publication's procedure: Custom Python scripts were used to quantify repertoire diversity as the Shannon entropy index. Unsorted, CD4+ and CD8+ repertoires were examined separately, except in combined analyses, for which CD4+ and CD8+ sequences were merged in silico. TCRdb re-hosts the immuneACCESS table, in-frame sequences only. Its copies lack some clones; in the studies checked, an unresolved V gene accounts for under half of them, and the cause for the rest is not known. D and trimming were read from the DNA, whereas the V and J calls and clone size are those reported in that table. For this sample the table gives over 25,000 clones, of which 80% to 90% were detected only once. The leading ten clones occupy approximately 0.35% of the sample.

Of note for this clone: Its antigen has not been determined. No base quality values were provided; no much bigger clone lies one nucleotide off.

Sequencing used CD4+ T cells from blood. This receptor was obtained from a human donor with classical Hodgkin lymphoma. This chain joins TRBV18 to TRBJ1-4; the D segment cannot be called with confidence. The CDR3 protein sequence reads: CASSPPSRPGKLFF. The bases read TGTGCCAGCTCACCACCATCTCGGCCAGGAAAACTGTTTTTT.